The rows below give T cell receptor beta chains drawn from one sample of a study of control samples from healthy donors and cancer patients. Clones were sequenced by immunoSEQ multiplex PCR, and TCRdb holds only the in-frame ones, with some missing. The sample carries roughly 120,000 clones, about 95% recorded once. Sequenced sample: blood. The source of these receptors is a young man in good health. Both conserved end residues are part of each CDR3. Each record gives: V gene, J gene, clone size, D gene, CDR3 protein, CDR3 DNA. D genes are given only for firm matches. Some rows have no size entry. The others give once, few or many, or a class for an expanded clone.

>TRBV30|TRBJ1-1|NA|NA
CAWSPGVNTEAFF
TGTGCCTGGAGTCCGGGAGTGAACACTGAAGCTTTCTTT
>TRBV24-1|TRBJ2-1|NA|TRBD2
CATSAYSGGPYNEQFF
TGTGCCACCAGTGCCTATAGCGGGGGCCCCTACAATGAGCAGTTCTTC
>TRBV11-1|TRBJ2-7|NA|NA
CASSLQASYEQYF
TGTGCCAGCAGCCTACAGGCCTCCTACGAGCAGTACTTC
>TRBV15|TRBJ1-1|once|TRBD1
CATSRGDRGDTEAFF
TGTGCCACCAGCAGAGGGGACAGGGGTGACACTGAAGCTTTCTTT
>TRBV2|TRBJ2-3|NA|NA
CASKRDTQYF
TGTGCCAGCAAGCGAGATACGCAGTATTTT
>TRBV28|TRBJ2-1|NA|NA
CASSWGLGNEQFF
TGTGCCAGCAGCTGGGGCCTAGGGAATGAGCAGTTCTTC
>TRBV6-2/TRBV6-3|TRBJ2-7|NA|TRBD1
CASSPGGTGTGPIYEQYF
TGTGCCAGCAGCCCTGGTGGAACCGGGACAGGGCCTATCTACGAGCAGTACTTC
>TRBV29-1|TRBJ2-5|NA|NA
CSAQGRKETQYF
TGCAGCGCCCAGGGACGAAAGGAGACCCAGTACTTC
>TRBV5-6|TRBJ2-3|NA|NA
CASSSSGGRKDTQYF
TGTGCCAGCAGCTCATCGGGGGGCCGAAAAGATACGCAGTATTTT
>TRBV29-1|TRBJ2-1|once|NA
CSVEHRGEYNEQFF
TGCAGCGTTGAACATCGGGGAGAGTACAATGAGCAGTTCTTC
>TRBV29-1|TRBJ2-1|NA|NA
CSVETGGEQFF
TGCAGCGTCGAGACCGGAGGTGAGCAGTTCTTC
>TRBV24-1|TRBJ2-7|NA|NA
CATSEGPSDEQYF
TGTGCCACCAGTGAGGGACCGAGCGACGAGCAGTACTTC
>TRBV5-6|TRBJ1-4|few|TRBD1
CASRTGWTTNEKLFF
TGTGCCAGCAGGACAGGGTGGACGACTAATGAAAAACTGTTTTTT
>TRBV5-1|TRBJ1-6|NA|NA
CASSLAGSTYSPLHF
TGCGCCAGCAGCTTGGCGGGTTCAACTTATTCACCCCTCCACTTT
>TRBV19|TRBJ2-5|NA|TRBD1
CASSATGTAQETQYF
TGTGCCAGTAGTGCCACCGGGACAGCACAAGAGACCCAGTACTTC
>TRBV20-1|TRBJ2-2|NA|NA
CSGGRAGELFF
TGCAGTGGGGGTCGGGCCGGGGAGCTGTTTTTT
>TRBV27|TRBJ1-5|NA|NA
CASSWGGASNQPQHF
TGTGCCAGCTCCTGGGGAGGGGCTAGCAATCAGCCCCAGCATTTT
>TRBV30|TRBJ1-4|NA|TRBD1
CAWSPKGAELFF
TGTGCCTGGAGTCCAAAGGGGGCTGAACTGTTTTTT
>TRBV7-2|TRBJ2-7|once|TRBD1
CASSRDSSYEQYF
TGTGCCAGCAGCCGGGACAGCTCCTACGAGCAGTACTTC
>TRBV5-4|TRBJ2-4|NA|TRBD1
CASSLGGTGRPKNIQYF
TGTGCCAGCAGCTTGGGTGGGACAGGGAGGCCCAAAAACATTCAGTACTTC
>TRBV5-8|TRBJ2-7|NA|TRBD1
CASSLTDRYDEQYF
TGTGCCAGCAGCTTGACGGACAGGTACGATGAGCAGTACTTC
>TRBV19|TRBJ2-1|NA|NA
CASSSGGYNEQFF
TGTGCCAGTAGTTCTGGGGGTTACAATGAGCAGTTCTTC
>TRBV5-4|TRBJ1-1|NA|NA
CASSSTTATEAFF
TGTGCCAGCAGCTCTACGACAGCCACTGAAGCTTTCTTT
>TRBV7-6|TRBJ1-1|NA|NA
CASSLGWNTEAFF
TGTGCCAGCAGCTTAGGCTGGAACACTGAAGCTTTCTTT
>TRBV9|TRBJ1-4|NA|TRBD1
CASSPRGLGEKLFF
TGTGCCAGCAGCCCTAGGGGGCTGGGAGAAAAACTGTTTTTT
>TRBV11-2|TRBJ2-5|NA|NA
CASSLLGGVAETQYF
TGTGCCAGCAGCTTATTAGGCGGGGTGGCAGAGACCCAGTACTTC
>TRBV3-1/TRBV3-2|TRBJ1-2|NA|NA
CASSQGRVGYTF
TGTGCCAGCAGCCAAGGGAGGGTTGGCTACACCTTC
>TRBV7-2|TRBJ1-2|NA|NA
CASSHLTGQRVYGYTF
TGTGCCAGCAGCCACCTCACAGGACAGCGAGTCTATGGCTACACCTTC
>TRBV10-3|TRBJ1-2|NA|TRBD1
CATGQGEGYTF
TGTGCCACCGGACAGGGGGAAGGCTACACCTTC
>TRBV5-1|TRBJ2-7|NA|NA
CASSLGGAVDEQYF
TGCGCCAGCAGCTTGGGGGGGGCCGTTGACGAGCAGTACTTC
>TRBV6-2/TRBV6-3|TRBJ2-7|NA|NA
CASSYAGLTYEQYF
TGTGCCAGCAGTTACGCAGGGCTAACCTACGAGCAGTACTTC
>TRBV5-1|TRBJ1-1|NA|TRBD1
CASSIRDSTKLGTEAFF
TGCGCCAGCAGCATAAGGGACAGTACTAAATTGGGCACTGAAGCTTTCTTT
>TRBV27|TRBJ2-7|once|NA
CASRGTVYEQYF
TGTGCCAGCAGGGGGACCGTGTACGAGCAGTACTTC
>TRBV9|TRBJ1-6|NA|NA
CASSEQGSYNSPLHF
TGTGCCAGCAGCGAACAGGGCTCCTATAATTCACCCCTCCACTTT
>TRBV11-2|TRBJ2-6|NA|NA
CASTRAGPAGANVLTF
TGTGCCAGCACCCGAGCCGGGCCCGCAGGGGCCAACGTCCTGACTTTC
>TRBV28|TRBJ1-5|few|NA
CASSRLGNQPQHF
TGTGCCAGCAGCCGCTTAGGGAATCAGCCCCAGCATTTT
>TRBV7-9|TRBJ1-1|NA|TRBD1
CASFLQGDTEAFF
TGTGCCAGCTTCCTGCAGGGGGACACTGAAGCTTTCTTT
>TRBV2|TRBJ2-2|NA|NA
CASRLGATGELFF
TGTGCCAGCAGATTGGGGGCGACCGGGGAGCTGTTTTTT
>TRBV5-5|TRBJ1-1|NA|NA
CASSLTVNTEAFF
TGTGCCAGCAGCCTCACAGTGAACACTGAAGCTTTCTTT
>TRBV28|TRBJ2-3|NA|NA
CANSATSTDTQYF
TGTGCCAACAGCGCAACTAGCACAGATACGCAGTATTTT
>TRBV5-4|TRBJ2-7|NA|NA
CASSLLGFEDEQYF
TGTGCCAGCAGCCTCCTAGGATTTGAAGACGAGCAGTACTTC
>TRBV29-1|TRBJ1-2|NA|NA
CSVARGSLDYGYTF
TGCAGCGTTGCGAGGGGGTCCCTCGACTATGGCTACACCTTC
>TRBV2|TRBJ2-5|NA|NA
CASSEVTGNVRETQYF
TGTGCCAGCAGTGAAGTTACAGGGAACGTTCGAGAGACCCAGTACTTC
>TRBV5-1|TRBJ2-7|NA|NA
CASSSDGTYEQYF
TGCGCCAGCAGCTCTGACGGAACCTACGAGCAGTACTTC